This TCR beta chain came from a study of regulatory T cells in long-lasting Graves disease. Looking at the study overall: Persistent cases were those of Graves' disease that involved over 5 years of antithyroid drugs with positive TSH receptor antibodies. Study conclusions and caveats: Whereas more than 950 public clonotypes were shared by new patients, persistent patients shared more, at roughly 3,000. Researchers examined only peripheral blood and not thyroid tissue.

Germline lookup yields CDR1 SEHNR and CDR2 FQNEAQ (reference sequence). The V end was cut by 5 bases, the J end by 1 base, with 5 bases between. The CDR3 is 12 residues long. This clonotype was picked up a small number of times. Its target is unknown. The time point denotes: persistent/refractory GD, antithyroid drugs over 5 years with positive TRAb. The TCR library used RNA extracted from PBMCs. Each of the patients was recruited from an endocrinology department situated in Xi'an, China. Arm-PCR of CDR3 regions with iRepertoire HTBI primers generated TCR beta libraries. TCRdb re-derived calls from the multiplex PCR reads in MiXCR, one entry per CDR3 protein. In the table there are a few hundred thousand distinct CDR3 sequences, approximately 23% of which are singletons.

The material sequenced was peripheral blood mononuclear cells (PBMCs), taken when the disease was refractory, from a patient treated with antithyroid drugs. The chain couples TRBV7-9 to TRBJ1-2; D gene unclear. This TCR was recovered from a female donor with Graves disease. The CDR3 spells CASSKDNYGYTF. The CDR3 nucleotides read TGTGCCAGCAGCAAAGATAACTATGGCTACACCTTC.